This T cell receptor (beta chain) was identified during a study of T cells in Graves' hyperthyroidism and ophthalmopathy. RNA transcripts yielded amplified TCR beta CDR3 regions. The primer set for the first-round RT-PCR of the TCR CDR3 was HTBI. TCRdb reprocessed the multiplex PCR reads via MiXCR and lists one record per CDR3 protein. This sample carries approximately 700,000 distinct CDR3 sequences, about 45% of them seen once, and the ten largest clones take more than 7%. Germline V gene sequence: CDR1 ENHRY, CDR2 SYGVKD. Between the trimmed V and J ends, which lost 7 bases and 2 bases, there was a span of 11 bases. CDR3 length: 13 residues. This clonotype appeared many times.

The sequencing input was peripheral blood or thyroid tissue (not recorded which). The chain couples TRBV10-3 to TRBJ2-5, with D perhaps assigned TRBD1 or TRBD2 (5 bases each). The receptor was isolated from an adult man with Graves' disease, either hyperthyroidism or ophthalmopathy (not recorded which). The CDR3 loop is CAITRGLQETQYF. In DNA form, the CDR3 reads TGTGCCATCACGAGGGGTCTTCAAGAGACCCAGTACTTC.